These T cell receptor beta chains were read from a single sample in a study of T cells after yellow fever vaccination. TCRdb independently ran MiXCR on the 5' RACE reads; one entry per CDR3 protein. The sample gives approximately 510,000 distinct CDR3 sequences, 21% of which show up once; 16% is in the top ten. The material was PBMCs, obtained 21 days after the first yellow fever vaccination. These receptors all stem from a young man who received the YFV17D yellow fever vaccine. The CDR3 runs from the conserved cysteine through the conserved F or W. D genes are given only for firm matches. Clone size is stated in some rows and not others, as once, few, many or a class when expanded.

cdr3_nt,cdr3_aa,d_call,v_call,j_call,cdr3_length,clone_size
TGTGCCAGCAGTGCTCCGGGGCTAGGGTACACTGAAGCTTTCTTT,CASSAPGLGYTEAFF,.,TRBV25-1,TRBJ1-1,15,few
TGTGCCAGCAGTCGCGGACTAGCGGGGTCCAATGAGCAGTTCTTC,CASSRGLAGSNEQFF,TRBD2,TRBV6-2/TRBV6-3,TRBJ2-1,15,.
TGCGCCAGCAGCTTGGGACCGGGGACAGCAGGGAATCAGCCCCAGCATTTT,CASSLGPGTAGNQPQHF,TRBD1,TRBV5-1,TRBJ1-5,17,.
TGTGCCAGCAGCCTGGGCCATACCGGGACGGGTGGCTACACCTTC,CASSLGHTGTGGYTF,.,TRBV4-2,TRBJ1-2,15,.
TGTGCCAGTAGTATCGAGGGGGACACTGAAGCTTTCTTT,CASSIEGDTEAFF,.,TRBV19,TRBJ1-1,13,few
TGCGCCAGCGCGAGGGGCCATGAGCAGTTCTTC,CASARGHEQFF,.,TRBV5-1,TRBJ2-1,11,.
TGTGCCAGCAGCTTAGAGGGACAGAGATACAATGAGCAGTTCTTC,CASSLEGQRYNEQFF,TRBD1,TRBV7-2,TRBJ2-1,15,few
TGTGCCAGCAGTTTATCTCGACAGGGGAGCATCGGCTACACCTTC,CASSLSRQGSIGYTF,TRBD1,TRBV27,TRBJ1-2,15,few
TGCGCCAGCAGCTTCTCCCGGGAGCGGGGGGGTGAAGCTTTCTTT,CASSFSRERGGEAFF,.,TRBV5-1,TRBJ1-1,15,.
TGTGCCAGCAGTCGGGACAGGGGATCCTCGGAGTACTTC,CASSRDRGSSEYF,TRBD1,TRBV5-8,TRBJ2-4,13,few
TGTGCCAGCAGCTTCCCATACCCATACAATGAGCAGTTCTTC,CASSFPYPYNEQFF,.,TRBV7-2,TRBJ2-1,14,few
TGTGCTAGCAGCCCCGGACTAGCGGCCCATGAGCAGTTCTTC,CASSPGLAAHEQFF,TRBD2,TRBV7-7,TRBJ2-1,14,few
TGCAGTGCTCAAACCGGGACTAGGGCCGACGAGCAGTACTTC,CSAQTGTRADEQYF,TRBD2,TRBV20-1,TRBJ2-7,14,few
TGCGCCAGCAGCCAAGGTTCCAGGGAGTTGGAAAAACTGTTTTTT,CASSQGSRELEKLFF,.,TRBV4-1,TRBJ1-4,15,.
TGTGCCAGCAGCTTCAAAGGGAAAGCTTTCTTT,CASSFKGKAFF,.,TRBV3-1,TRBJ1-1,11,.
TGCGCCAGCAGCCGGTTACCGGACGGACAGGGGGCTTACGAGCAGTACTTC,CASSRLPDGQGAYEQYF,TRBD1,TRBV5-1,TRBJ2-7,17,few
TGCAGTGCTAGAGAAGGCAGCGGGGCTGGAAACACCATATATTTT,CSAREGSGAGNTIYF,.,TRBV20-1,TRBJ1-3,15,few
TGTGCCTGGGGGGGTAACAATGAGCAGTTCTTC,CAWGGNNEQFF,.,TRBV30,TRBJ2-1,11,few
TGCGCCAGCAGCCAAGGCCGGGACAGGGTCCCTAGACCGTATGGCTACACCTTC,CASSQGRDRVPRPYGYTF,TRBD1,TRBV4-1,TRBJ1-2,18,few
TGTGCCAGCAGCTTGGGTGGGGGCTGGCCCTACGAGCAGTACTTC,CASSLGGGWPYEQYF,.,TRBV5-6,TRBJ2-7,15,.
TGTGCCAGCAGCTTGGATGAATTGGGGGTGCAGTTCTTC,CASSLDELGVQFF,.,TRBV7-2,TRBJ2-1,13,.
TGTGCCAGCAGCCCCCGGGAGGTATCCTGCAATGAGCAGTTCTTC,CASSPREVSCNEQFF,TRBD2,TRBV9,TRBJ2-1,15,once
TGTGCCAGCAGCCAAGGGGGCGCCGGGGCGGGTGAGCAGTTCTTC,CASSQGGAGAGEQFF,.,TRBV3-1,TRBJ2-1,15,.
TGTGCCAGCAGCCAAGGGACTAGCGACTACACCGGGGAGCTGTTTTTT,CASSQGTSDYTGELFF,TRBD2,TRBV3-1,TRBJ2-2,16,many
TGTGCCATCAGTGCCCCCAGGGAATCCTCCTACGAGCAGTACTTC,CAISAPRESSYEQYF,.,TRBV10-3,TRBJ2-7,15,.
TGTGTCAGCAGCTCCCCGGACAGACAAAATTCACCCCTCCACTTT,CVSSSPDRQNSPLHF,.,TRBV7-2,TRBJ1-6,15,.
TGCGCCAGCAGCCAAGATTTGGACCCTGGGGCCAACGTCCTGACTTTC,CASSQDLDPGANVLTF,.,TRBV4-3,TRBJ2-6,16,.
TGTGCCAGCTCACTTTCAGGGGGAAGCTATGGCTACACCTTC,CASSLSGGSYGYTF,TRBD1,TRBV18,TRBJ1-2,14,.
TGTGCCATCAGTTTCACCGGGGAGCTGTTTTTT,CAISFTGELFF,.,TRBV10-3,TRBJ2-2,11,many
TGCGCCAGCAGCCAAGCCGGGACAGGATTCTACGAGCAGTACTTC,CASSQAGTGFYEQYF,TRBD1,TRBV4-1,TRBJ2-7,15,.
TGTGCCACCAGCACCCCCGATCAGCCCCAGCATTTT,CATSTPDQPQHF,.,TRBV15,TRBJ1-5,12,.
TGTGCCAGCAGCTATGGTAAAACCTACGAGCAGTACTTC,CASSYGKTYEQYF,.,TRBV3-1,TRBJ2-7,13,once
TGTGCCAGCAGCCGGGGACTGCTGAATGGGGAACTGTTTTTT,CASSRGLLNGELFF,.,TRBV14,TRBJ1-4,14,.
TGTGCCAGCAGCCGAGTGACAGGCGGGCTCTATGGCTACACCTTC,CASSRVTGGLYGYTF,.,TRBV6-1,TRBJ1-2,15,.
TGTGCCAGCAGCCCCGCCCCCGGGCCCTACGAGCAGTACTTC,CASSPAPGPYEQYF,.,TRBV5-6,TRBJ2-7,14,few
TGTGCCAGCAGTTTTAGCCCTAGTGGCGGGGGCAATTGGGAGTATGATACGCAGTATTTT,CASSFSPSGGGNWEYDTQYF,.,TRBV12-3/TRBV12-4,TRBJ2-3,20,.
TGTGCCAGCAGTTACTTGGGCTGGGCCGAGGAGCAGTACTTC,CASSYLGWAEEQYF,.,TRBV6-2/TRBV6-3,TRBJ2-7,14,.
TGCGCCAGCAGCGAACTATCAGGGGCGAGTTCCTACGAGCAGTACTTC,CASSELSGASSYEQYF,.,TRBV5-1,TRBJ2-7,16,.
TGTGCCAGCAGCCAGGGATTGGACTCTGGAAACACCATATATTTT,CASSQGLDSGNTIYF,.,TRBV4-2,TRBJ1-3,15,few
TGCAGCGTTGAAGGCGCGGAGCTGACAGGGGGCGGAAGTGGGGCCAACGTCCTGACTTTC,CSVEGAELTGGGSGANVLTF,TRBD1,TRBV29-1,TRBJ2-6,20,few
TGTGCCAGCAGACGGGGATCCGGGGGGCTGTTTTTT,CASRRGSGGLFF,.,TRBV6-5,TRBJ1-4,12,.